The following is a T cell receptor beta chain sequence with its context. The data were taken from a study of blood T cell repertoires in COVID-19. Study-level information: The United States, Italy and Spain were the sources of the acute and convalescent COVID-19 samples. The analysed material was cDNA or gDNA that came from T cells, B-cell-depleted T cells, or PBMCs.

Source study methods: Quantification of nucleated cells was approximated via reference gene primer amplification. The table came from immunoSEQ multiplex PCR; TCRdb's copy has only in-frame clones and leaves some out. That table gives V, J and clone size, and the DNA gave D and trimming. The data show fewer than 65,000 clones, 91% seen once. Trimming cost V 3 bases and J 1 base, with 9 bases left between them. The CDR3 runs to 14 residues. The V gene's germline CDR1 is LNHDA and CDR2 SQIVND (reference sequence). Sequenced sample: peripheral blood. The chain recombines TRBV19 with TRBJ1-1; D is unresolved. The sequence came from a woman aged 55-70 years with active or convalescent COVID-19. In nucleotides, the CDR3 is TGTGCCAGTAGTATCAGTACAGCGAACACTGAAGCTTTCTTT. This gives the protein CASSISTANTEAFF.